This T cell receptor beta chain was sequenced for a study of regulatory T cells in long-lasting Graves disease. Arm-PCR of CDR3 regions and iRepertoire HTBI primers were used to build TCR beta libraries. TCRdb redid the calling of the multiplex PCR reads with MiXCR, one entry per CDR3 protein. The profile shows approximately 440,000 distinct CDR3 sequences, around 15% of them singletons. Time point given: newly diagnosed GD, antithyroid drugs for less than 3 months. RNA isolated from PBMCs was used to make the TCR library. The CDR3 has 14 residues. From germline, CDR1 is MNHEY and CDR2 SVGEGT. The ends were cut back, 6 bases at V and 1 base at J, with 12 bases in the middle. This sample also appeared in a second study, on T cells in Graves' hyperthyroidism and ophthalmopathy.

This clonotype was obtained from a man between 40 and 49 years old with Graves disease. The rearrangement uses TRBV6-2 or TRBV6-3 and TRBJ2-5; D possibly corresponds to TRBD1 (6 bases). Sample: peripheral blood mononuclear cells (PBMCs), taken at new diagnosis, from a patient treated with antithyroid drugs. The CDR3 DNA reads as TGTGCCAGCAGAAGGACAGCACTCCAAGAGACCCAGTACTTC. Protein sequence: CASRRTALQETQYF.